This TCR beta chain was sequenced in a study of somatic mutations in cytotoxic T cells in rheumatoid arthritis. Profiling relied on immunoSEQ multiplex PCR, and the TCRdb table lists in-frame clones only, not all of them. Of approximately 20,000 clones in the sample, approximately 80% are singletons; the top ten hold 8% to 11%. The germline V gene has CDR1 SGHDN and CDR2 FVKESK. The CDR3 sequence is 14 residues long. Trimming shortened V by 3 bases and J by 5 bases, and 11 bases separated the two germline ends. V and J are TRBV14 and TRBJ2-1; D assignment may be TRBD1 or TRBD2 (6 bases each). The source of this sequence is a woman aged 50 to 60 in good health. Sequenced input: CD8+ T cells sorted from blood. CDR3 bases: TGTGCCAGCAGCCACGGGGGCGGCGACAATGAGCAGTTCTTC. It encodes CASSHGGGDNEQFF.